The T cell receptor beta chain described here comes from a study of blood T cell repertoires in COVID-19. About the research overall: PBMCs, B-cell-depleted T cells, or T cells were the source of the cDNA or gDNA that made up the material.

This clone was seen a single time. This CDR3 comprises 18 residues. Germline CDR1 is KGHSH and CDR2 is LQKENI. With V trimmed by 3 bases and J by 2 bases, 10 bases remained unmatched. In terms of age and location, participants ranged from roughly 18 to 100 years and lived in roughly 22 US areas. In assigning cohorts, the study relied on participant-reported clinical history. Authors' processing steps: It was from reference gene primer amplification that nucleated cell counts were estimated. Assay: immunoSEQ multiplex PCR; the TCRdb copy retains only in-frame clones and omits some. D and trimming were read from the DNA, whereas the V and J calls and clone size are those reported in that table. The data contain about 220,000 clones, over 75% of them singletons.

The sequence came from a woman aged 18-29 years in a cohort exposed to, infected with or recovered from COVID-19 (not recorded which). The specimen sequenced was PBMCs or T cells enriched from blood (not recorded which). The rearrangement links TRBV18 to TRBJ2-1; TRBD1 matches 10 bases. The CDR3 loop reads CASSPTGQGSATYNEQFF. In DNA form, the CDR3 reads TGTGCCAGCTCACCTACGGGACAGGGGTCCGCAACCTACAATGAGCAGTTCTTC.